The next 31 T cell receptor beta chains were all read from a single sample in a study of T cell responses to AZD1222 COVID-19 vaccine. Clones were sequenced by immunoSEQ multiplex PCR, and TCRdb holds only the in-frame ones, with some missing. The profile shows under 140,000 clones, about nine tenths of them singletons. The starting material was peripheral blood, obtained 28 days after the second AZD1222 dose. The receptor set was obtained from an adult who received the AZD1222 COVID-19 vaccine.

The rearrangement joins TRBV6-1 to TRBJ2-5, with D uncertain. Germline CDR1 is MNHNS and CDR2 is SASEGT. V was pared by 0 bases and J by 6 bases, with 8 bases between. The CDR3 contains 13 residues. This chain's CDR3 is CASSEALVQTQYF. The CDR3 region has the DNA TGTGCCAGCAGTGAAGCCCTCGTTCAGACCCAGTACTTC.

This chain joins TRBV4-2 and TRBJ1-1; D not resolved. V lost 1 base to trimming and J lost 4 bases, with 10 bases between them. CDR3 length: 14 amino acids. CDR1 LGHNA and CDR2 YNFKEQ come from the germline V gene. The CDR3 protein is CASSQVGPGTEAFF. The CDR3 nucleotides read TGTGCCAGCAGCCAAGTTGGGCCGGGCACTGAAGCTTTCTTT.

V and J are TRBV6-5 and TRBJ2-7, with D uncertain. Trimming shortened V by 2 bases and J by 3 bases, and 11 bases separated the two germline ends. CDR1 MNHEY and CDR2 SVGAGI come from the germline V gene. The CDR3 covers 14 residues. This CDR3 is CASSYVGINYEQYF. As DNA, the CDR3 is TGTGCCAGCAGTTACGTGGGGATCAACTACGAGCAGTACTTC.

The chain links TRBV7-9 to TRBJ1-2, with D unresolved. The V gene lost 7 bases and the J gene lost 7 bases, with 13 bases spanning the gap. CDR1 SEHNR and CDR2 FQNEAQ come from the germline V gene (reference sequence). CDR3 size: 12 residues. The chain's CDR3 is CASNSPTGGYTF. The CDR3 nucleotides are TGTGCCAGCAACTCTCCGACTGGTGGCTACACCTTC.

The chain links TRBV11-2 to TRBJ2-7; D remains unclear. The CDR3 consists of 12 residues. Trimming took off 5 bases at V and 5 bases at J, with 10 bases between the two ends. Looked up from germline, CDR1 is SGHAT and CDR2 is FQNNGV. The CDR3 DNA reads TGTGCCAGCAGCCCCGCGGACCACGAGCAGTACTTC. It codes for CASSPADHEQYF.

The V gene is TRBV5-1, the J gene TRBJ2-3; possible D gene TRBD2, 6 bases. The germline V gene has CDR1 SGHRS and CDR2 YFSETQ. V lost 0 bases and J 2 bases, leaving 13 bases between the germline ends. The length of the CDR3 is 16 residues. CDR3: CASSLGGTSLTDTQYF. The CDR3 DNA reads TGCGCCAGCAGCTTGGGTGGAACTAGCCTCACAGATACGCAGTATTTT.

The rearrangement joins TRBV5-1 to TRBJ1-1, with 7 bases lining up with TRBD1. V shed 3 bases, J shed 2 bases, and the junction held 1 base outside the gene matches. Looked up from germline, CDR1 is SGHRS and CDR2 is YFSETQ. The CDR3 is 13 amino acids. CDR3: CASSYRGNTEAFF. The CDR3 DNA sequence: TGCGCCAGCAGCTACAGGGGAAACACTGAAGCTTTCTTT.

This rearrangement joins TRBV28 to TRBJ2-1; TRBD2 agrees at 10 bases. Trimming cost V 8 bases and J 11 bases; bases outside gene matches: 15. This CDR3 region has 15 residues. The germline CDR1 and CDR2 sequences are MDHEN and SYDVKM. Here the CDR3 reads CASPASGTSANQQFF. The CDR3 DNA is TGTGCCAGCCCCGCATCAGGGACTAGCGCGAACCAGCAGTTCTTC.

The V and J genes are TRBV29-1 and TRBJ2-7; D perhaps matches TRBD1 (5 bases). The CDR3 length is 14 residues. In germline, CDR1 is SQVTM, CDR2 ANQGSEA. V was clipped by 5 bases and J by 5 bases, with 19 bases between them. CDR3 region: CSVLRTWGDDEQYF. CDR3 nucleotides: TGCAGCGTTCTTCGGACATGGGGCGATGACGAGCAGTACTTC.

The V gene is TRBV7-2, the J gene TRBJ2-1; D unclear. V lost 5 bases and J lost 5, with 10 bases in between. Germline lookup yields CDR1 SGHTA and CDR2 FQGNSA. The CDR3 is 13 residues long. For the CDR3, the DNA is TGTGCCAGCAGCCCAGCTAAGCACAATGAGCAGTTCTTC. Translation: CASSPAKHNEQFF. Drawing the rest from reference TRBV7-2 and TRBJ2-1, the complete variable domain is GAGVSQSPSNKVTEKGKDVELRCDPISGHTALYWYRQSLGQGLEFLIYFQGNSAPDKSGLPSDRFSAERTGGSVSTLTIQRTQQEDSAVYLCASSPAKHNEQFFGPGTRLTVL.

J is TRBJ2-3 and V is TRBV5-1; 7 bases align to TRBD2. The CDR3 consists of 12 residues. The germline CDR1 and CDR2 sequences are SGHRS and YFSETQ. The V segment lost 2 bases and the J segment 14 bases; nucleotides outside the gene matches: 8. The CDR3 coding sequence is TGCGCCAGCAGCTTAGAGGGGCAGCGGGGGTATTTT. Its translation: CASSLEGQRGYF.

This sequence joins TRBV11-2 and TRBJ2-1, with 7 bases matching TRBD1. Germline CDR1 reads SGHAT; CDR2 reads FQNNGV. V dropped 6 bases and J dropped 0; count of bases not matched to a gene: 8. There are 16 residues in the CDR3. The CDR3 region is CASRPAGGSSYNEQFF. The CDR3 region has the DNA TGTGCCAGCAGACCGGCAGGGGGAAGCTCCTACAATGAGCAGTTCTTC.

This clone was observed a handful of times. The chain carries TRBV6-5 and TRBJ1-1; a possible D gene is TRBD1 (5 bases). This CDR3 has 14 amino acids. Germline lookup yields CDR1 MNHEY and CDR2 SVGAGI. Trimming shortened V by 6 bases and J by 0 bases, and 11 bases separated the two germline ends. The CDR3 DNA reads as TGTGCCAGCAGCTCACGGGGGGTGAACACTGAAGCTTTCTTT. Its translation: CASSSRGVNTEAFF.

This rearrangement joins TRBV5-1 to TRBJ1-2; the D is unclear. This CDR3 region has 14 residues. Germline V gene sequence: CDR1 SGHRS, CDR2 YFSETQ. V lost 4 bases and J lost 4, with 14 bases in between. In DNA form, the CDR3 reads TGCGCCAGCAGCCCTCCTGACACCTCCTATGGCTACACCTTC. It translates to CASSPPDTSYGYTF. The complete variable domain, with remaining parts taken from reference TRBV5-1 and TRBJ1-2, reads KAGVTQTPRYLIKTRGQQVTLSCSPISGHRSVSWYQQTPGQGLQFLFEYFSETQRNKGNFPGRFSGRQFSNSRSEMNVSTLELGDSALYLCASSPPDTSYGYTFGSGTRLTVV.

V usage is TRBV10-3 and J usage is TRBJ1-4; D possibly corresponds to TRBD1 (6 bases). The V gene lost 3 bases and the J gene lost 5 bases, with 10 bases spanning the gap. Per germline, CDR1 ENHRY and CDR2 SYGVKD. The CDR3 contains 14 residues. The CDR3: CAISDSGTNEKLFF. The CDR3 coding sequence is TGTGCCATCAGTGATTCTGGGACAAATGAAAAACTGTTTTTT.

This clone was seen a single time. The CDR3 sequence is CASSLGLAKVNEQFF. The CDR3 DNA reads TGTGCCAGCAGCTTGGGACTAGCGAAGGTCAATGAGCAGTTCTTC. The genes are TRBV7-9 and TRBJ2-1; TRBD2 agrees at 10 bases. Germline values: CDR1 SEHNR, CDR2 FQNEAQ (reference sequence). J gave up 6 bases and V 3 bases, and 5 bases lay outside the gene matches. This CDR3 region has 15 residues.

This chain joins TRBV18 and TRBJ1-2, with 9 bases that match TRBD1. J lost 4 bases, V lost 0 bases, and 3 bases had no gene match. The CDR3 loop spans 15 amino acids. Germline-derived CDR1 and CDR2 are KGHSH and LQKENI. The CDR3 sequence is CASSPPGQGTYGYTF. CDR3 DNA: TGTGCCAGCTCACCACCGGGACAGGGTACCTATGGCTACACCTTC.

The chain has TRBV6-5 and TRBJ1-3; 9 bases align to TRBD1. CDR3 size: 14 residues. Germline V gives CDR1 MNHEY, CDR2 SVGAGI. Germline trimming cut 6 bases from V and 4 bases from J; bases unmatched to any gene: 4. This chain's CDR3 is CASSRTGAGNTIYF. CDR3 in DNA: TGTGCCAGCAGCAGGACAGGGGCCGGAAACACCATATATTTT.

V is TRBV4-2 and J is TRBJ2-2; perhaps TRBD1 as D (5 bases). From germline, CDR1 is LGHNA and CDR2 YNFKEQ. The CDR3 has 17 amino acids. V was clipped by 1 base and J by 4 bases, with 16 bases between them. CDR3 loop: CASSQADIWGGTGELFF. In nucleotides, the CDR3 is TGTGCCAGCAGCCAAGCTGATATATGGGGCGGCACCGGGGAGCTGTTTTTT.

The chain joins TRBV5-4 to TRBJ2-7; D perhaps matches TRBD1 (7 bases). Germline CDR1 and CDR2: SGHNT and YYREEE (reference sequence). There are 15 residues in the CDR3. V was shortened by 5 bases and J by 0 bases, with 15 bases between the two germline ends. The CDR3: CASSARDSSSYEQYF. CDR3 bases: TGTGCCAGCAGTGCGCGGGACAGCAGCTCCTACGAGCAGTACTTC. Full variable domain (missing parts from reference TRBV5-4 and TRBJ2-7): ETGVTQSPTHLIKTRGQQVTLRCSSQSGHNTVSWYQQALGQGPQFIFQYYREEENGRGNFPPRFSGLQFPNYSSELNVNALELDDSALYLCASSARDSSSYEQYFGPGTRLTVT.

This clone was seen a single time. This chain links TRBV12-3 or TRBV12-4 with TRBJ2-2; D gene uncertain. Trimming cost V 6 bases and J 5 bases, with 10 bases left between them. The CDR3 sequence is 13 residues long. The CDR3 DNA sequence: TGTGCCAGCAGCCCAACCTCGACCGGGGAGCTGTTTTTT. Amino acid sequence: CASSPTSTGELFF.

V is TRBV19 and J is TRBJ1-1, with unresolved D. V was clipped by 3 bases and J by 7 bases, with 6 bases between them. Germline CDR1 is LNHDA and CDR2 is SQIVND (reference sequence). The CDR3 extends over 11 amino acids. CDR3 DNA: TGTGCCAGTAGTATCGGAGTTGAAGCTTTCTTT. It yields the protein CASSIGVEAFF. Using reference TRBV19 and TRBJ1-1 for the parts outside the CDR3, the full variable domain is DGGITQSPKYLFRKEGQNVTLSCEQNLNHDAMYWYRQDPGQGLRLIYYSQIVNDFQKGDIAEGYSVSREKKESFPLTVTSAQKNPTAFYLCASSIGVEAFFGQGTRLTVV.

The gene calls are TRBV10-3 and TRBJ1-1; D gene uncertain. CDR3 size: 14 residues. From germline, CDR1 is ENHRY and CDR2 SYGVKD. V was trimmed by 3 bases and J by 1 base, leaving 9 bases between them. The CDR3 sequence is CAISDVVRNTEAFF. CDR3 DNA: TGTGCCATCAGTGACGTAGTTCGGAACACTGAAGCTTTCTTT.

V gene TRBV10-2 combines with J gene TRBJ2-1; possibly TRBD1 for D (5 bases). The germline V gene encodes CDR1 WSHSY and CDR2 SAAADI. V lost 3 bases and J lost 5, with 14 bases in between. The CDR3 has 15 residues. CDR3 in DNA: TGCGCCAGCAGTGATGGACGGACACCAGACAATGAGCAGTTCTTC. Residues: CASSDGRTPDNEQFF.

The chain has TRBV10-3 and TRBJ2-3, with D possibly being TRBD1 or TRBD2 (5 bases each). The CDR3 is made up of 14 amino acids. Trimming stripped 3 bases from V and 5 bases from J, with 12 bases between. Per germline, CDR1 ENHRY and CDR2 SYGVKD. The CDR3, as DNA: TGTGCCATCAGTGATGTTTCGGGGCGAGATACGCAGTATTTT. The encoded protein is CAISDVSGRDTQYF.

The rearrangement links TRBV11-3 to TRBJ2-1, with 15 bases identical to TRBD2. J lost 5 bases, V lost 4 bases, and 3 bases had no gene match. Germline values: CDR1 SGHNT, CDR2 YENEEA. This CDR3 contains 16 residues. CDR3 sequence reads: CASSSGTSGGHNEQFF. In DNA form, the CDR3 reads TGTGCCAGCAGCTCCGGGACTAGCGGGGGGCACAATGAGCAGTTCTTC.

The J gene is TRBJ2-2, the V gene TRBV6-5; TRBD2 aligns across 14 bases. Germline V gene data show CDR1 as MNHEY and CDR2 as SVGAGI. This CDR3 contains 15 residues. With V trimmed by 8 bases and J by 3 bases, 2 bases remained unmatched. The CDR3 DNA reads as TGTGCCAGCGGGACTAGCGGGGGAGACACCGGGGAGCTGTTTTTT. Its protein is CASGTSGGDTGELFF.

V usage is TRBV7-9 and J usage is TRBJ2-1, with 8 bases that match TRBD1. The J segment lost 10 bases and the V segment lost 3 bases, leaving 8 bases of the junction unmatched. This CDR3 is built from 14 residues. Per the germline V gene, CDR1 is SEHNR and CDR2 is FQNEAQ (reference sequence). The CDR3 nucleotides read TGTGCCAGCAGCTTCGCCTTCGGGACAGGAGAGCAGTTCTTC. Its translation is CASSFAFGTGEQFF. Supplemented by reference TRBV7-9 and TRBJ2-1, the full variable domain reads DTGVSQNPRHKITKRGQNVTFRCDPISEHNRLYWYRQTLGQGPEFLTYFQNEAQLEKSRLLSDRFSAERPKGSFSTLEIQRTEQGDSAMYLCASSFAFGTGEQFFGPGTRLTVL.

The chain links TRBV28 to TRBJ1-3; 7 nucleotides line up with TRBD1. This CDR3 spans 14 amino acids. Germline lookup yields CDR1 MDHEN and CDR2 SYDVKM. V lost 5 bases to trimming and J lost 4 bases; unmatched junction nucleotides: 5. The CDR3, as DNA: TGTGCCAGCAGTGCCGACAGGGCCGGAAACACCATATATTTT. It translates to CASSADRAGNTIYF.

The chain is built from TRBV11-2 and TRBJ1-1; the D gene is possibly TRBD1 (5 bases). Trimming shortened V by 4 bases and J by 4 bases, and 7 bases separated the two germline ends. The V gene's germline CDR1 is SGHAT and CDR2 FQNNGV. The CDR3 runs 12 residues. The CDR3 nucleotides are TGTGCCAGCAGCTCGACAGCCACTGAAGCTTTCTTT. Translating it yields CASSSTATEAFF.

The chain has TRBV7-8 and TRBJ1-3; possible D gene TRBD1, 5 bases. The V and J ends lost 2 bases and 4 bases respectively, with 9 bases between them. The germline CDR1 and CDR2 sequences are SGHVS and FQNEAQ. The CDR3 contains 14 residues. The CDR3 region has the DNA TGTGCCAGCAGCTTAAGCGACAGAGGAAACACCATATATTTT. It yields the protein CASSLSDRGNTIYF.